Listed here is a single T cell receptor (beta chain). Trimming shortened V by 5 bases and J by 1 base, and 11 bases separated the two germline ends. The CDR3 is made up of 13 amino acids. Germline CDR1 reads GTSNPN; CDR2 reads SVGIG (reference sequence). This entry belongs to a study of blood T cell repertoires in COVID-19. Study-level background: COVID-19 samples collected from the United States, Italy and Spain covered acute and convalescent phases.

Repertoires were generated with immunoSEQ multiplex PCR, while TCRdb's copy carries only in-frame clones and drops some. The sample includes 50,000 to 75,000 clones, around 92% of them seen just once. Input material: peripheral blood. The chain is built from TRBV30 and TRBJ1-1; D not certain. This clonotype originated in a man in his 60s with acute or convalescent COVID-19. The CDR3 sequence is CAWSIQENTEAFF. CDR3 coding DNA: TGTGCCTGGTCTATTCAGGAGAACACTGAAGCTTTCTTT.